Following are 16 T cell receptor beta chains from one sample sequenced in a study of blood T cells in healthy people across ages. Primers used in a second PCR of roughly 6 to 11 cycles were a sample-barcoded 5' primer and a J-beta primer mix. TCRdb re-called the 5' RACE reads with MiXCR, one entry per CDR3 protein. The profile shows 800,000 to 950,000 distinct CDR3 sequences, approximately 32% of them singletons. The sample was also linked to a second study, of T cells of mothers and their children.

The sequenced sample consisted of blood. These receptors originate from a woman aged 35 to 49 in good health.

The chain is built from TRBV27 and TRBJ1-2, with 7 bases fitting TRBD1. CDR1 is MNHEY and CDR2 is SMNVEV in the germline V gene (reference sequence). V dropped 5 bases and J dropped 5; count of bases not matched to a gene: 8. This CDR3 contains 14 residues. The CDR3 is CASSTTTGHYGYTF. The CDR3 nucleotides read TGTGCCAGCAGTACGACGACAGGGCATTATGGCTACACCTTC.

This clonotype was counted a few times. The junction departs from germline at one end; a sequencing error may be responsible. The genes are TRBV5-1 and TRBJ2-6; D is ambiguous. Germline-derived CDR1 and CDR2 are SGHRS and YFSETQ. The CDR3 contains 14 residues. DNA of the CDR3: TGCGCCAGCAAGTATCATTCTGAGGCCAACGTCCTGACTTTC. This codes for CASKYHSEANVLTF.

The J gene is TRBJ1-1, the V gene TRBV4-1; 9 bases are a match to TRBD1. V gave up 3 bases and J gave up 1 base; unmatched junction bases: 3. There are 15 residues in the CDR3. Germline V gene sequence: CDR1 MGHRA, CDR2 YSYEKL. Here the CDR3 DNA reads TGCGCCAGCAGCCAGTGGACAGGGGCGAACACTGAAGCTTTCTTT. It encodes CASSQWTGANTEAFF.

This clonotype was found many times. J is TRBJ2-7 and V is TRBV27, with TRBD1 matching over 7 bases. Germline assignment: CDR1 MNHEY and CDR2 SMNVEV (reference sequence). The CDR3 has 14 residues. V trimming: 6 bases; J trimming: 3 bases; junction bases outside the gene matches: 8. CDR3 loop: CASSPGTVIYEQYF. DNA for the CDR3: TGTGCCAGCAGCCCCGGGACAGTTATCTACGAGCAGTACTTC.

The DNA for the CDR3 is TGTGCCAGCAGTCTTGAAACCGGGACAGGGACAGATACGCAGTATTTT. Its protein product is CASSLETGTGTDTQYF. The chain couples TRBV27 to TRBJ2-3; 9 bases line up with TRBD1. Germline V gene data show CDR1 as MNHEY and CDR2 as SMNVEV (reference sequence). The ends lost 5 bases at V and 3 bases at J; junction bases unmatched: 9. The CDR3 runs 16 residues.

This clonotype was recorded at least ten times. The chain uses TRBV20-1 and TRBJ2-1; D is uncertain. Germline values: CDR1 DFQATT, CDR2 SNEGSKA (reference sequence). The V end lost 5 bases, the J end lost 8 bases, and 10 bases lay between the germline ends. The CDR3 spans 11 residues. CDR3: CSALRQYEQFF. The CDR3 DNA reads TGCAGTGCTCTCAGGCAGTATGAGCAGTTCTTC.

This clonotype appeared a few times. The rearrangement links TRBV5-1 to TRBJ1-1; D remains ambiguous. Germline lookup yields CDR1 SGHRS and CDR2 YFSETQ. The germline V and J ends were trimmed by 6 bases and 3 bases, with 18 bases remaining between them. The CDR3 runs to 15 residues. CDR3 region: CASTSTTREDTEAFF. The CDR3 DNA reads as TGCGCCAGCACTAGCACGACGAGGGAAGACACTGAAGCTTTCTTT.

The sample holds a few counts of this clonotype. The chain combines TRBV4-1 with TRBJ1-4; D might be TRBD1 (6 bases). The length of the CDR3 is 15 residues. V dropped 0 bases and J dropped 6 bases, with 11 bases sitting between them. From germline, CDR1 is MGHRA and CDR2 YSYEKL. Written as DNA, the CDR3 is TGCGCCAGCAGCCAAGATGGCAGGGGAGATGAAAAACTGTTTTTT. Amino acid sequence: CASSQDGRGDEKLFF.

This rearrangement joins TRBV4-1 to TRBJ1-2, with no clear D. Germline-derived CDR1 and CDR2 are MGHRA and YSYEKL. Trimming removed 0 bases from V and 7 bases from J, with 9 bases in between. The CDR3 sequence is 13 residues long. CDR3 DNA sequence: TGCGCCAGCAGCCAAGATCGGGTGTTTGGCTACACCTTC. Translated, it gives CASSQDRVFGYTF.

CDR3 DNA sequence: TGTGCCAGCAGCTTAGTCCAGATTCCCAACTATGGCTACACCTTC. It yields the protein CASSLVQIPNYGYTF. V and J are TRBV7-2 and TRBJ1-2, with unresolved D. CDR1 and CDR2 from the germline V gene are SGHTA and FQGNSA. V lost 1 base and J 2 bases, leaving 11 bases between the germline ends. The CDR3 runs 15 residues.

This clonotype was detected only a few times. This rearrangement joins TRBV12-3 or TRBV12-4 to TRBJ2-7; TRBD1 agrees at 7 bases. There are 15 residues in the CDR3. J gave up 1 base and V 5 bases, and 8 bases lay outside the gene matches. CDR3 in DNA: TGTGCCAGCAGTCCGACAGGGAGTCCGTCCTACGAGCAGTACTTC. Translating it yields CASSPTGSPSYEQYF.

Concerning this clonotype itself: A much larger clone differs by one base, so this may be a read error. The chain links TRBV7-3 to TRBJ1-1; TRBD1 aligns across 8 bases. The CDR3 totals 15 residues. Per the germline V gene, CDR1 is SGHTA and CDR2 is FQGTGA. CDR3 protein: CANSLQGQANTEAFF. CDR3 nucleotide sequence: TGTGCCAACAGCCTCCAGGGACAGGCTAACACTGAAGCTTTCTTT. Filled out from reference TRBV7-3 and TRBJ1-1, the complete variable domain reads GAGVSQTPSNKVTEKGKYVELRCDPISGHTALYWYRQSLGQGPEFLIYFQGTGAADDSGLPNDRFFAVRPEGSVSTLKIQRTERGDSAVYLCANSLQGQANTEAFFGQGTRLTVV.

Remarks on this clonotype: The junction departs from germline at one end; a sequencing error may be responsible. This rearrangement joins TRBV5-1 to TRBJ2-3; D uncertain. The CDR3 length is 13 residues. The V gene's germline CDR1 is SGHRS and CDR2 YFSETQ. CDR3 loop: CAGSLTVTDTQYF. The CDR3 nucleotides read TGCGCCGGCAGCTTGACGGTCACAGATACGCAGTATTTT.

The CDR3 sequence: CASSSGTGRVGETQYF. The CDR3 DNA reads as TGTGCCAGCAGCTCAGGGACAGGGAGGGTAGGAGAGACCCAGTACTTC. The chain links TRBV5-6 to TRBJ2-5, with 9 positions matching TRBD1. V dropped 3 bases and J dropped 4; count of bases not matched to a gene: 10. Germline V gene lookup returns CDR1 SGHDT and CDR2 YYEEEE. The CDR3 loop spans 16 amino acids.

This clonotype was recorded many times. The J gene is TRBJ2-7, the V gene TRBV20-1; the D gene is possibly TRBD2 (6 bases). The V and J ends lost 1 base and 1 base respectively, with 14 bases between them. This CDR3 is built from 15 residues. Germline CDR1 is DFQATT and CDR2 is SNEGSKA (reference sequence). CDR3 residues: CSARGGTFNSYEQYF. DNA for the CDR3: TGCAGTGCTAGAGGGGGGACTTTCAATTCCTACGAGCAGTACTTC.

There are many counts of this clonotype. The chain combines TRBV12-3 or TRBV12-4 with TRBJ1-2, with D perhaps matching TRBD1 (6 bases). This CDR3 contains 13 residues. V was pared by 3 bases and J by 7 bases, with 12 bases between. The CDR3 region is CASSFSGASGYTF. Here the CDR3 DNA reads TGTGCCAGCAGTTTCTCGGGGGCGAGTGGCTACACCTTC.